The 23 T cell receptor beta chains listed next were all sequenced from one sample in a study of blood T cells in healthy people across ages. It was with a sample-barcoded 5' primer and a J-beta primer mix that a second PCR of about 6 to 12 cycles was run. TCRdb used MiXCR to reprocess the 5' RACE reads, holding one entry per CDR3 protein. Found here are about 640,000 distinct CDR3 sequences, 40% to 50% of them singletons; the top ten hold 30%. The sample consisted of blood. These receptors all stem from an older man in good health.

The gene calls are TRBV10-3 and TRBJ2-7; no definite D call. This CDR3 is built from 16 residues. V shed 0 bases and J shed 0 bases, with 12 bases lying between them. Germline V gene sequence: CDR1 ENHRY, CDR2 SYGVKD. CDR3 region: CAISESRLVGSYEQYF. DNA for the CDR3: TGTGCCATCAGTGAGTCCCGCTTGGTAGGCTCCTACGAGCAGTACTTC.

In its sample, this clonotype was seen many times. The V and J genes are TRBV20-1 and TRBJ2-5, with 7 bases that match TRBD2. Germline CDR1 is DFQATT and CDR2 is SNEGSKA (reference sequence). Trimming removed 5 bases from V and 3 bases from J; junction bases left unmatched: 6. The length of the CDR3 is 13 residues. CDR3 sequence reads: CSAAGLTEETQYF. In nucleotides, the CDR3 is TGCAGTGCTGCGGGACTAACCGAAGAGACCCAGTACTTC.

This clonotype was detected a few times. The chain has TRBV7-6 and TRBJ2-4, with 8 bases lining up with TRBD1. The J call may be incorrect, as the DNA end agrees better with TRBJ2-7. The CDR3 extends over 15 amino acids. Germline lookup yields CDR1 SGHVS and CDR2 FNYEAQ. As DNA, the CDR3 is TGTGCCAGCAGCTTAGACGCGACAGGGGCGGACGAGCAGTACTTC. This encodes CASSLDATGADEQYF.

V usage is TRBV16 and J usage is TRBJ2-7; D possibly corresponds to TRBD1 (6 bases). The CDR3 totals 17 residues. Germline V gene data show CDR1 as KGHSY and CDR2 as FQNENV. The ends were cut back, 0 bases at V and 5 bases at J, with 20 bases in the middle. The CDR3 nucleotides read TGTGCCAGCAGCCAATCGAAGACAGGCTTTATCTCGGACGAGCAGTACTTC. Protein: CASSQSKTGFISDEQYF.

This clonotype was observed a few times. This could be a read error, since a much larger clone is one nucleotide away. The chain combines TRBV7-2 with TRBJ2-3; TRBD2 agrees at 7 bases. The germline V gene encodes CDR1 SGHTA and CDR2 FQGNSA. The V segment lost 5 bases and the J segment 3 bases; nucleotides outside the gene matches: 14. The length of the CDR3 is 17 residues. This chain's CDR3 is CASSLVGGRGRTDTQYF. The CDR3 DNA sequence: TGTGCCAGCAGCCTAGTGGGCGGGAGAGGTAGAACAGATACGCAGTATTTT. Based on the CDR3 plus reference TRBV7-2 and TRBJ2-3, the full variable domain is GAGVSQSPSNKVTEKGKDVELRCDPISGHTALYWYRQSLGQGLEFLIYFQGNSAPDKSGLPSDRFSAERTGGSVSTLTIQRTQQEDSAVYLCASSLVGGRGRTDTQYFGPGTRLTVL.

This clonotype came up a few times. The rearrangement uses TRBV4-3 and TRBJ1-1; no definite D call. The V end was cut by 0 bases, the J end by 3 bases, with 11 bases between. Germline CDR1 reads LGHNA; CDR2 reads YSLEER. The CDR3 is made up of 15 amino acids. The CDR3 DNA sequence: TGCGCCAGCAGCCAAGATTTACCCCGTGACACTGAAGCTTTCTTT. Protein sequence: CASSQDLPRDTEAFF.

The chain couples TRBV6-5 to TRBJ2-4; either TRBD1 or TRBD2 may supply D (5 bases each). V lost 4 bases, J lost 1 base, and 11 bases lay in between. Germline CDR1 is MNHEY and CDR2 is SVGAGI. CDR3 length equals 15 residues. The CDR3: CASSSAGAAKNIQYF. CDR3 DNA: TGTGCCAGCAGTTCGGCCGGGGCGGCCAAAAACATTCAGTACTTC.

The table lists this clonotype with a few counts. The chain uses TRBV16 and TRBJ2-7; no clear D. V lost 4 bases, J lost 2 bases, and 18 bases lay in between. Germline V lookup: CDR1 KGHSY, CDR2 FQNENV. The CDR3 runs to 16 residues. The CDR3 region is CASSPLWAPGAYEQYF. CDR3 coding DNA: TGTGCCAGCAGCCCCCTCTGGGCTCCTGGTGCCTACGAGCAGTACTTC.

In its sample, this clonotype was seen once. The chain joins TRBV9 to TRBJ2-1; 7 bases are shared with TRBD2. This CDR3 has 16 residues. Germline CDR1 SGDLS, CDR2 YYNGEE. J was trimmed by 2 bases and V by 4 bases; bases with no gene match: 9. The CDR3 protein is CASSFEWGGTYNEQFF. The CDR3 coding sequence is TGTGCCAGCAGCTTTGAGTGGGGAGGGACCTACAATGAGCAGTTCTTC.

This clonotype was seen at least ten times. This chain joins TRBV11-2 and TRBJ2-5; 10 bases agree with TRBD2. V was clipped by 3 bases and J by 9 bases; unmatched bases: 10. The CDR3 is 15 residues long. Germline CDR1 reads SGHAT; CDR2 reads FQNNGV. This CDR3 reads CASSLSGGGQMAQYF. The CDR3 DNA follows: TGTGCCAGCAGCTTGAGCGGGGGGGGCCAAATGGCCCAGTACTTC.

In this sample, this clonotype turned up a few times. V gene TRBV7-3 combines with J gene TRBJ2-1; D call uncertain. V lost 2 bases to trimming and J lost 5 bases, with 7 bases between them. This CDR3 contains 13 residues. Germline CDR1 reads SGHTA; CDR2 reads FQGTGA. Here the CDR3 reads CASSLSRDNEQFF. The CDR3 DNA reads as TGTGCCAGCAGCTTATCGAGAGACAATGAGCAGTTCTTC. The complete variable domain, with remaining parts taken from reference TRBV7-3 and TRBJ2-1, reads GAGVSQTPSNKVTEKGKYVELRCDPISGHTALYWYRQSLGQGPEFLIYFQGTGAADDSGLPNDRFFAVRPEGSVSTLKIQRTERGDSAVYLCASSLSRDNEQFFGPGTRLTVL.

This clonotype was counted at least ten times. The chain joins TRBV12-3 or TRBV12-4 to TRBJ1-2; D is possibly TRBD1 (5 bases). This CDR3 spans 14 amino acids. Trimming shortened V by 5 bases and J by 8 bases, and 18 bases separated the two germline ends. The CDR3 loop reads CASSGPRDLRGYTF. Written as DNA, the CDR3 is TGTGCCAGCAGTGGACCCAGGGATTTGCGCGGCTACACCTTC.

The chain couples TRBV7-2 to TRBJ2-4; a weak D match, TRBD2 (6 bases). Matching the DNA end better, TRBJ2-7 makes the J call doubtful. CDR3 size: 14 residues. Germline V gene lookup returns CDR1 SGHTA and CDR2 FQGNSA. The CDR3 bases are TGTGCCAGCAGCTTAGACCCGGGGACTTACGAGCAGTACTTC. It yields the protein CASSLDPGTYEQYF.

The chain recombines TRBV4-2 with TRBJ1-6, with 10 positions matching TRBD1. The CDR3 length is 16 residues. CDR1 LGHNA and CDR2 YNFKEQ come from the germline V gene. Trimming took 0 bases from V and 9 from J; bases not matched to a gene: 5. The DNA of the CDR3 is TGTGCCAGCAGCCAAGAGGGGACAGGGGCTCTTTCACCCCTCCACTTT. Translation gives CASSQEGTGALSPLHF.

A few counts support this clonotype. CDR3 DNA: TGTGCCAGCAGTCCGCTCGGGGATGAGCAGTTCTTC. It encodes CASSPLGDEQFF. The J gene is TRBJ2-1, the V gene TRBV6-2 or TRBV6-3, with D tentatively TRBD2 (5 bases). This CDR3 spans 12 amino acids. V was pared by 5 bases and J by 8 bases, with 10 bases between. CDR1 and CDR2 (germline): MNHEY, SVGEGT.

The chain has TRBV12-3 or TRBV12-4 and TRBJ2-1; D remains ambiguous. Trimming removed 2 bases from V and 6 bases from J, with 8 bases in between. The CDR3 covers 13 residues. CDR3 in DNA: TGTGCCAGCAGTTTATTCCTTGGCAATGAGCAGTTCTTC. The encoded protein is CASSLFLGNEQFF.

This clonotype was recorded many times. This chain connects TRBV2 to TRBJ2-7, with TRBD1 matching 9 bases. This CDR3 region has 18 residues. CDR1 and CDR2 (germline): SNHLY, FYNNEI. After removal of 7 bases from V and 0 bases from J, the junction contained 16 bases not matched to a gene. Here the CDR3 reads CASTIRETGTGSSYEQYF. As DNA, the CDR3 is TGTGCCAGCACGATAAGGGAAACCGGGACAGGGAGCTCCTACGAGCAGTACTTC.

This clonotype has just a few counts. The rearrangement links TRBV12-3 or TRBV12-4 to TRBJ2-3, with D tentatively TRBD2 (6 bases). The CDR3 has 14 amino acids. V was shortened by 7 bases and J by 2 bases, with 13 bases between the two germline ends. The CDR3 is CASTLGLSTDTQYF. The CDR3 DNA is TGTGCCAGCACCCTGGGACTCTCCACAGATACGCAGTATTTT.

J is TRBJ1-2 and V is TRBV27; D perhaps matches TRBD1 (6 bases). Deletions cut 1 base from V and 5 bases from J, with 20 bases between. This CDR3 has 17 amino acids. CDR1 MNHEY and CDR2 SMNVEV come from the germline V gene (reference sequence). CDR3: CASSLFHPARRGYGYTF. DNA of the CDR3: TGTGCCAGCAGTTTATTCCACCCTGCAAGGAGGGGGTATGGCTACACCTTC.

This clonotype was seen a handful of times. The rearrangement links TRBV2 to TRBJ2-3; 8 nucleotides agree with TRBD1. Germline lookup yields CDR1 SNHLY and CDR2 FYNNEI. The CDR3 is made up of 12 amino acids. The V and J ends lost 9 bases and 3 bases, in that order; junction bases with no gene match: 2. For the CDR3, the DNA is TGTGCCAGACAGGGGGGAACAGATACGCAGTATTTT. Translated, it gives CARQGGTDTQYF.

V usage is TRBV27 and J usage is TRBJ1-4, with unresolved D. Trimming removed 8 bases at V and 3 bases at J, with 13 bases between. CDR1 and CDR2 (germline): MNHEY, SMNVEV (reference sequence). This CDR3 is 14 amino acids long. The CDR3 loop reads CASSNGFSNEKLFF. The CDR3 nucleotides read TGTGCCAGCTCAAACGGGTTTTCTAATGAAAAACTGTTTTTT.

CDR3 in DNA: TGTGCCAGCAGCTCCGGGTGGATAAACAATGAGCAGTTCTTC. Protein: CASSSGWINNEQFF. The chain joins TRBV7-2 to TRBJ2-1; D is uncertain. Trimming removed 4 bases from V and 5 bases from J, with 12 bases in between. The V gene's germline CDR1 is SGHTA and CDR2 FQGNSA. This CDR3 comprises 14 residues.

The chain couples TRBV4-1 to TRBJ1-2; D unclear. CDR3 size: 14 residues. Trimming shortened V by 3 bases and J by 6 bases, and 14 bases separated the two germline ends. CDR1 and CDR2 (germline): MGHRA, YSYEKL. The CDR3 nucleotides read TGCGCCAGCAGCCAGGTGACCCTGAAGGATGGCTACACCTTC. Encoded protein: CASSQVTLKDGYTF.